This T cell receptor beta chain was profiled in a study of T cell responses to AZD1222 COVID-19 vaccine. Study-level points and caveats: Spike-specific TCR breadth rose after two AZD1222 doses, and depth rose as well. Repertoire collection took place solely once the T cell response had peaked. Mapped onto spike, vaccine-associated CD4 TCRs spanned it and were dominant at 160-218 and 743-854.

This CDR3 is built from 17 residues. The germline CDR1 and CDR2 sequences are SGDLS and YYNGEE. Trimming pared 0 bases from V and 0 bases from J, leaving 12 bases between. Produced via immunoSEQ multiplex PCR; TCRdb's table is partial and in-frame only. The sample has about 140,000 clones; about 92% are singletons. About this clone: Its antigen is unknown.

Second-dose recipients at about 4 or about 12 weeks were treated as one pooled group. The chain combines TRBV9 with TRBJ2-2; weak D call: TRBD2 (6 bases). The receptor was derived from an adult who received the AZD1222 COVID-19 vaccine. Material: peripheral blood, obtained 28 days after the second AZD1222 dose. As DNA, the CDR3 is TGTGCCAGCAGCGTAGCCCCCGGGACTTCGAACACCGGGGAGCTGTTTTTT. Translated, it gives CASSVAPGTSNTGELFF.